This T cell receptor (beta chain) was recovered during a study of CD8 T cells in ankylosing spondylitis. Germline V CDR1 and CDR2: MDHEN, SYDVKM. This CDR3 has 15 residues. V was cut by 3 bases and J by 5 bases, with 16 bases left in between. Only a few counts were recorded for this clonotype. Antigen: not known. Study-level points and caveats: Within ankylosing spondylitis blood, a TCR beta motif made up of roughly eight highly homologous variants appeared to be characteristic. It was reported that disease-linked clones were significantly enriched in matched ankylosing spondylitis synovial fluid. The disease-linked clones had a CD8+ phenotype and low blood frequencies.

With molecular barcodes, quantitative 5'-RACE was used to make the TCR beta libraries. Via MiXCR, TCRdb re-called the 5' RACE reads, giving one row per CDR3 protein. The sample includes under 150,000 distinct CDR3 sequences, more than 9.5% of them seen just once. The rearrangement links TRBV28 to TRBJ2-5; D possibly corresponds to TRBD2 (5 bases). Sequencing input: blood, either unsorted or a sorted T cell fraction (not recorded which). This sequence originates from a female donor with ankylosing spondylitis or in good health (not recorded which). CDR3 residues: CASSFPRMGGETQYF. DNA for the CDR3: TGTGCCAGCAGTTTTCCCAGGATGGGCGGGGAGACCCAGTACTTC.